Sequencing of this T cell receptor (beta chain) was carried out in a study of cytomegalovirus exposure and HLA in healthy donors. The PCR employed 60 Vbeta primers together with 13 Jbeta primers. Clones were sequenced by immunoSEQ multiplex PCR, and TCRdb holds only the in-frame ones, with some missing. The sample shows 150,000 to 200,000 clones, around 86% of them seen only once. Germline V gene lookup returns CDR1 SGHKS and CDR2 YYEKEE (reference sequence). V lost 4 bases and J lost 5; bases outside the gene matches: 4. The CDR3 has 14 residues. The sequence came from a girl aged 2 to 10 in good health and CMV-seropositive. The V and J genes are TRBV5-5 and TRBJ2-1; 9 nucleotides agree with TRBD2. The sequencing sample was made of PBMCs. DNA of the CDR3: TGTGCCAGCAGCCCGACTAGCGGACACAATGAGCAGTTCTTC. This gives the protein CASSPTSGHNEQFF.